The sequence of this TCR beta chain was determined in a study of T cells in Graves' hyperthyroidism and ophthalmopathy. The study's findings and limits: The authors' 13 V-J model separated ophthalmopathy from stable hyperthyroidism.

In the case of this clonotype: Its antigen remains unknown.

Amplification of TCR beta CDR3 regions used RNA as the template. A set of HTBI primers served as the primers for a first-round RT-PCR of the TCR CDR3. TCRdb analysed the multiplex PCR reads with MiXCR anew, one entry per CDR3 protein. The sample shows around 520,000 distinct CDR3 sequences, around 15% of them seen only once. For Graves' hyperthyroidism to be stable, ophthalmopathy could not progress within 18 months. Trimming left V 10 bases short and J 4 bases short, with 17 bases between. Germline V lookup: CDR1 MNHNS, CDR2 SASEGT. The CDR3 loop spans 14 amino acids. The TCR comes from a woman in her thirties or forties with Graves' hyperthyroidism. The sequencing input was blood. The chain is built from TRBV6-1 and TRBJ2-1; D might be TRBD2 (5 bases). CDR3 in DNA: TGTGCCAACAGCCGAGGGCCCGAGTACAATGAGCAGTTCTTC. It is translated as CANSRGPEYNEQFF.